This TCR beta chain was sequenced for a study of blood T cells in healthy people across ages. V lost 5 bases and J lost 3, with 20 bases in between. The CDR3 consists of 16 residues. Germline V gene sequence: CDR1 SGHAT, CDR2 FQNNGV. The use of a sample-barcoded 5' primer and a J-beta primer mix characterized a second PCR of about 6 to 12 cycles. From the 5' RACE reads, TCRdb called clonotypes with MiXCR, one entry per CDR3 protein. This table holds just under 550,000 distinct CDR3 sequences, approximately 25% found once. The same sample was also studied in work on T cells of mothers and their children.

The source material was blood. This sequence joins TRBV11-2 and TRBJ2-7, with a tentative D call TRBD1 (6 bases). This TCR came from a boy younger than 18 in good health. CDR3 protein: CASSTPTGDKFYEQYF. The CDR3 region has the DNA TGTGCCAGCAGCACACCTACCGGGGACAAGTTCTACGAGCAGTACTTC.